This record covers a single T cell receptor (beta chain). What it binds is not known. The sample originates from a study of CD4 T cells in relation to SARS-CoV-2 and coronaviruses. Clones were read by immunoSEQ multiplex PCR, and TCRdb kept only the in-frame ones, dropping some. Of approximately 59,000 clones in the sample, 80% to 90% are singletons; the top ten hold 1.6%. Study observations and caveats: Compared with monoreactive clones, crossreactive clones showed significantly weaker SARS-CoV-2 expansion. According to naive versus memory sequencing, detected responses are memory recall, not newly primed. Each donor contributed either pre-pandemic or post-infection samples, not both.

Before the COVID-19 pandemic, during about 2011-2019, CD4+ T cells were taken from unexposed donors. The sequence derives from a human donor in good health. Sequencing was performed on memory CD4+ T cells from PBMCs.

The CDR3 protein is CASSLVQANTEAFF. DNA for the CDR3: TGTGCCAGCAGCTTAGTACAGGCGAACACTGAAGCTTTCTTT. The V and J genes are TRBV7-3 and TRBJ1-1; D might be TRBD1 (5 bases). This CDR3 region has 14 residues. Germline V gives CDR1 SGHTA, CDR2 FQGTGA. Between the trimmed V and J ends, which lost 2 bases and 1 base, there was a span of 8 bases.